This T cell receptor beta chain was identified in a study of T cells in Graves' hyperthyroidism and ophthalmopathy. Study-level information: Pretreatment peripheral blood was obtained at initial diagnosis. Whole-study findings and limits: Most expanded thyroid clonotypes above 0.001 recurred in blood.

From RNA transcripts, TCR beta CDR3 regions were amplified. TCR CDR3 underwent first-round RT-PCR with the HTBI primer set. One entry per CDR3 protein results from TCRdb running MiXCR on the multiplex PCR reads. The repertoire holds roughly 250,000 distinct CDR3 sequences, about 15% seen once, with roughly 15% in the top ten. This clonotype was detected only a few times. Antigen specificity is unknown. Exclusion criteria comprised uncontrolled infection, other autoimmune disease, pregnancy or lactation. Blood was sampled at initial diagnosis of hyperthyroidism, prior to onset of any ophthalmopathy symptoms. V gave up 2 bases and J gave up 4 bases, with 17 bases separating them. The CDR3 length is 16 residues. In germline, CDR1 is SEHNR, CDR2 FQNEAQ (reference sequence).

The material sequenced was blood. V usage is TRBV7-9 and J usage is TRBJ1-1; D perhaps matches TRBD1 (6 bases). The sequence was collected from a woman in her thirties or forties with Graves' hyperthyroidism that later progressed to Graves' ophthalmopathy. CDR3: CASSLPRTVAGTEAFF. The CDR3 nucleotides read TGTGCCAGCAGCTTACCCCGGACAGTCGCGGGCACTGAAGCTTTCTTT.